This record covers a single TCR beta chain. As yet, its antigen is unknown. Looked up from germline, CDR1 is SEHNR and CDR2 is FQNEAQ (reference sequence). The V end lost 5 bases, the J end lost 5 bases, and 19 bases lay between the germline ends. This CDR3 contains 15 residues. The immunoSEQ assay amplified TCRB CDR3 from up to 2 ug DNA. Using immunoSEQ multiplex PCR, the repertoire was profiled, and TCRdb retains in-frame clones only, with some absent. Among about 65,000 clones listed, about 89% were seen once. This sample was taken from a study of glioma-infiltrating T cells after dendritic cell vaccination. Overall study: Samples are from glioblastoma patients in Phase I and II dendritic cell vaccine trials. Monocyte-derived dendritic cells, cultured approximately 7 days with IL-4 and GM-CSF, were pulsed with autologous tumor lysate.

General observations from the study: Survival was not directly related to TCR clonality in these patients.

Time point of the sample: after dendritic cell vaccination, including at tumor progression/relapse. Sequencing used blood, obtained after dendritic cell vaccination. V is TRBV7-9 and J is TRBJ2-7; perhaps TRBD2 as D (5 bases). The receptor was derived from a human donor with glioblastoma. CDR3 sequence reads: CASSISLGGLDEQYF. The CDR3 DNA follows: TGTGCCAGCAGCATTAGCCTGGGCGGGCTCGACGAGCAGTACTTC.